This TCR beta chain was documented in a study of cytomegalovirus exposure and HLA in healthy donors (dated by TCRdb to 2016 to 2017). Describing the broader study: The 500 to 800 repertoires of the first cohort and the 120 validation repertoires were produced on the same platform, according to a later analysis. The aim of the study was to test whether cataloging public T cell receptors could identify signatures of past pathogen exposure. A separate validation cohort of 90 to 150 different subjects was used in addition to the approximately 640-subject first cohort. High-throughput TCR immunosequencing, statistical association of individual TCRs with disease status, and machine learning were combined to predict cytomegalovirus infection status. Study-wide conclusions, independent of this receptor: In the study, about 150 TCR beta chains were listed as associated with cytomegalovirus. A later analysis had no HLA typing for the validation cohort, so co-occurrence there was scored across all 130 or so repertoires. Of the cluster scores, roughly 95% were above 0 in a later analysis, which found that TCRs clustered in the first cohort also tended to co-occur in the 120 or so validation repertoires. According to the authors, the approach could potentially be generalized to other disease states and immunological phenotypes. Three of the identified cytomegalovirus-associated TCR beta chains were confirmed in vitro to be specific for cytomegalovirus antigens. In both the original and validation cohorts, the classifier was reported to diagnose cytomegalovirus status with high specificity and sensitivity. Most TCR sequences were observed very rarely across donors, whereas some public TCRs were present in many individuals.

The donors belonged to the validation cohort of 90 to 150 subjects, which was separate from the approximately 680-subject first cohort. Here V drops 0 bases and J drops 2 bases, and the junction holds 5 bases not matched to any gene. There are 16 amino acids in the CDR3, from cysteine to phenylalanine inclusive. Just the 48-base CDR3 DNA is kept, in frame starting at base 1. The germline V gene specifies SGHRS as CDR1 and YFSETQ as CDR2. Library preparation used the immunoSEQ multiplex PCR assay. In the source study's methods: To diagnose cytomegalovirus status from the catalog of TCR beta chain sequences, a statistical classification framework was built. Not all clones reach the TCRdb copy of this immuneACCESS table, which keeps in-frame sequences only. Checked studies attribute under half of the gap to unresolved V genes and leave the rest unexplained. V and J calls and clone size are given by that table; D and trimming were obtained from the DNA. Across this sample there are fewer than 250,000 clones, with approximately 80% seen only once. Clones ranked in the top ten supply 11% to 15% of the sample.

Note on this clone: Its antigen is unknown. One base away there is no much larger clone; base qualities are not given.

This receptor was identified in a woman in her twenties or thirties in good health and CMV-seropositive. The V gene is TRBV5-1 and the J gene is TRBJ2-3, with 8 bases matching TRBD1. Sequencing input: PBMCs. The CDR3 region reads CASSLAGTGNTDTQYF. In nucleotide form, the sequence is TGCGCCAGCAGCTTGGCAGGGACAGGAAACACAGATACGCAGTATTTT. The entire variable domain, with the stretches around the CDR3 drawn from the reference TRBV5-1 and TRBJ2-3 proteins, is KAGVTQTPRYLIKTRGQQVTLSCSPISGHRSVSWYQQTPGQGLQFLFEYFSETQRNKGNFPGRFSGRQFSNSRSEMNVSTLELGDSALYLCASSLAGTGNTDTQYFGPGTRLTVL.